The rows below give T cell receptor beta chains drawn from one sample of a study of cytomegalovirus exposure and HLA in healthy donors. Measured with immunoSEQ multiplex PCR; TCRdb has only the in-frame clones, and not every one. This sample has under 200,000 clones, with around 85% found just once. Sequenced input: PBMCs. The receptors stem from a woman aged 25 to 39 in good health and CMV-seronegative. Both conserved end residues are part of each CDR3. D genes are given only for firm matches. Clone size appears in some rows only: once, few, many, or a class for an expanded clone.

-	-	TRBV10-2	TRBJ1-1	CASSEGVGATEAFF	TGCGCCAGCAGTGAGGGGGTCGGGGCGACTGAAGCTTTCTTT
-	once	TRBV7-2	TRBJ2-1	CASSLQEINEQFF	TGTGCCAGCAGCTTACAGGAGATCAATGAGCAGTTCTTC
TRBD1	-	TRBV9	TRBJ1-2	CASSVQQGAYGYTF	TGTGCCAGCAGCGTTCAACAGGGGGCGTATGGCTACACCTTC
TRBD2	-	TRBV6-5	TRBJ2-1	CASCSSGAYNEQFF	TGTGCCAGTTGCTCTAGCGGGGCGTACAATGAGCAGTTCTTC
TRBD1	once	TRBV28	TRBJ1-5	CASSLQDRANQPQHF	TGTGCCAGCAGTTTACAAGACAGGGCTAATCAGCCCCAGCATTTT
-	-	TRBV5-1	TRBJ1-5	CASSCREGNQPQHF	TGCGCCAGCAGCTGTAGGGAGGGCAATCAGCCCCAGCATTTT
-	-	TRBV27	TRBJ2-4	CASSLWGEAKNIQYF	TGTGCCAGCAGTTTATGGGGGGAGGCCAAAAACATTCAGTACTTC
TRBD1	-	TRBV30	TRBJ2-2	CAWSAFGDRFRPNTGELFF	TGTGCCTGGAGTGCCTTTGGGGACAGATTTCGGCCGAACACCGGGGAGCTGTTTTTT
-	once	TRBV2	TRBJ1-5	CASKDRGGKPQHF	TGTGCCAGCAAAGACCGGGGAGGTAAGCCCCAGCATTTT
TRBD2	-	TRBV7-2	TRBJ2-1	CASSLALAGGNYNEQFF	TGTGCCAGCAGCTTAGCCCTAGCGGGGGGGAATTACAATGAGCAGTTCTTC
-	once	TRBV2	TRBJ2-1	CASSEEPPLGEQFF	TGTGCCAGCAGTGAAGAGCCCCCCTTAGGTGAGCAGTTCTTC
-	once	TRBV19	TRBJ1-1	CASSIGLTRQRNTEAFF	TGTGCCAGTAGTATAGGCTTGACGAGGCAGAGGAACACTGAAGCTTTCTTT
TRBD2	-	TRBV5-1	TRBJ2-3	CASSGGLAGAYTDTQYF	TGCGCCAGCAGCGGGGGACTAGCGGGGGCCTACACAGATACGCAGTATTTT
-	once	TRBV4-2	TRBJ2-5	CASSQDRGTPETQYF	TGTGCCAGCAGCCAAGATAGGGGGACTCCAGAGACCCAGTACTTC
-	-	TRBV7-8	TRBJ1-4	CASSTEQGVDEKLFF	TGTGCCAGCAGCACGGAACAGGGCGTAGATGAAAAACTGTTTTTT
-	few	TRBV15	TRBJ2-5	CATSRDRIPSQETQYF	TGTGCCACCAGCAGAGATCGTATACCGAGCCAAGAGACCCAGTACTTC
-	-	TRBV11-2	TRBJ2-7	CASSLGQTYEQYF	TGTGCCAGCAGCTTAGGACAGACCTACGAGCAGTACTTC
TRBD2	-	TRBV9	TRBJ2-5	CASSVGLAGVVETQYF	TGTGCCAGCAGCGTAGGCCTAGCGGGAGTTGTTGAGACCCAGTACTTC
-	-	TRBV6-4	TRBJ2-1	CASSEKAGSYNEQFF	TGTGCCAGCAGTGAAAAAGCGGGCTCCTACAATGAGCAGTTCTTC
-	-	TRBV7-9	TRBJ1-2	CASSLEGGQSGYTF	TGTGCCAGCAGCCTCGAAGGGGGGCAGAGTGGCTACACCTTC
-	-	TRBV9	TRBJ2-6	CASSPGGRGRNSVLTF	TGTGCCAGCAGCCCCGGGGGGAGGGGGCGAAATAGTGTCCTGACTTTC
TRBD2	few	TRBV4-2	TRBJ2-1	CASSPSGRVNNEQFF	TGTGCCAGCAGCCCAAGCGGGAGGGTTAACAATGAGCAGTTCTTC
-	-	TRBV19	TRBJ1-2	CASSIGVSMGYTF	TGTGCCAGTAGTATTGGTGTCTCCATGGGCTACACCTTC
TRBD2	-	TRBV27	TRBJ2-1	CASSFAGGDLRNEQFF	TGTGCCAGCAGTTTCGCCGGGGGGGACTTGCGCAATGAGCAGTTCTTC
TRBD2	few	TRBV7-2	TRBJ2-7	CASSFGGLTYEQYF	TGTGCCAGCAGCTTCGGGGGACTAACCTACGAGCAGTACTTC
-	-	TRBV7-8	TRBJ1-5	CASSLAGPSNQPQHF	TGTGCCAGCAGCTTAGCAGGTCCGAGCAATCAGCCCCAGCATTTT
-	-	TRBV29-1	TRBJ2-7	CSVGAMGSYEQYF	TGCAGCGTGGGGGCGATGGGGTCCTACGAGCAGTACTTC
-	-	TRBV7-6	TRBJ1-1	CASSLARGNTEAFF	TGTGCCAGCAGCTTAGCGCGCGGGAACACTGAAGCTTTCTTT
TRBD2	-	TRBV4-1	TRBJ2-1	CASSHDPLGLAAYNEQFF	TGCGCCAGCAGCCATGATCCCCTTGGACTAGCGGCCTACAATGAGCAGTTCTTC
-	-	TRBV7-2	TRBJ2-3	CASSPSITDTQYF	TGTGCCAGCAGCCCGTCGATCACAGATACGCAGTATTTT
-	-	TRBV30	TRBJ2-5	CAWSVMGETQYF	TGTGCCTGGAGTGTAATGGGGGAGACCCAGTACTTC
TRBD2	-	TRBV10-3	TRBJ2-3	CAISERAGGSDSNDTQYF	TGTGCCATCAGTGAACGAGCGGGGGGGAGTGATTCGAACGATACGCAGTATTTT
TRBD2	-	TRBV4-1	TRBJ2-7	CASSQGTSGGPYEQYF	TGCGCCAGCAGCCAAGGGACTAGCGGGGGTCCCTACGAGCAGTACTTC
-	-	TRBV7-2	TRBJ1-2	CASSFDSRGGYTF	TGTGCCAGCAGCTTTGACAGCAGGGGCGGCTACACCTTC
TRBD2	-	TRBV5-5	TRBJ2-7	CASSLAEREVPYEQYF	TGTGCCAGCAGCTTGGCAGAGCGGGAGGTTCCCTACGAGCAGTACTTC
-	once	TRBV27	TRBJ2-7	CASSLSPGRGYEQYF	TGTGCCAGCAGTTTATCCCCCGGCAGGGGCTACGAGCAGTACTTC
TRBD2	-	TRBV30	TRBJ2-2	CAWREGTSGIFGELFF	TGTGCCTGGAGAGAGGGGACTAGCGGGATTTTCGGGGAGCTGTTTTTT
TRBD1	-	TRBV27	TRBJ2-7	CASSYRDRGSYEQYF	TGTGCCAGCAGTTACCGGGACAGGGGCTCCTACGAGCAGTACTTC
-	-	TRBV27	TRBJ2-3	CASSLFAGSADTQYF	TGTGCCAGCAGTTTATTTGCGGGGTCGGCAGATACGCAGTATTTT
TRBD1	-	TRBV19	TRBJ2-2	CASSIDRDRGNTGELFF	TGTGCCAGTAGTATAGATCGGGACAGGGGGAACACCGGGGAGCTGTTTTTT
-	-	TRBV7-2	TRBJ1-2	CASSLAGRGRGYTF	TGTGCCAGCAGCTTAGCAGGCAGAGGAAGAGGCTACACCTTC
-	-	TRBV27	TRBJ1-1	CASSLIQSNTEAFF	TGTGCCAGCAGTTTAATACAGTCGAACACTGAAGCTTTCTTT
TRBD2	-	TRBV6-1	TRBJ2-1	CASSETSGTYNEQFF	TGTGCCAGCAGTGAAACTAGCGGCACCTACAATGAGCAGTTCTTC
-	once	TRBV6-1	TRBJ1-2	CASSVLYMEGYTF	TGTGCCAGCAGTGTGCTATATATGGAAGGCTACACCTTC
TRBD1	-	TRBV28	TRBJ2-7	CATQRDRVPYEQYF	TGTGCCACCCAAAGGGACAGGGTCCCCTACGAGCAGTACTTC
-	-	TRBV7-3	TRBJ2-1	CASSLRATASYNEQFF	TGTGCCAGCAGCTTACGGGCGACAGCCTCCTACAATGAGCAGTTCTTC
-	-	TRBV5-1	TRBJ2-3	CASSSGRRTSTDTQYF	TGCGCCAGCAGCTCCGGCCGCAGAACTAGCACAGATACGCAGTATTTT
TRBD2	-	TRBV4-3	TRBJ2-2	CASSQDIGSGIGTGELFF	TGCGCCAGCAGCCAAGATATAGGTAGCGGGATCGGCACCGGGGAGCTGTTTTTT
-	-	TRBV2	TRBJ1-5	CASSVQDSYQPQHF	TGTGCCAGCAGTGTACAGGACTCCTATCAGCCCCAGCATTTT
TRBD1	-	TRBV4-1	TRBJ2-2	CASSQDPTGGPGELFF	TGCGCCAGCAGCCAAGATCCGACAGGGGGCCCCGGGGAGCTGTTTTTT
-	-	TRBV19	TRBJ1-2	CASSRQSTSYGYTF	TGTGCCAGTAGTCGCCAGTCGACCTCATATGGCTACACCTTC
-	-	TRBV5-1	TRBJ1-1	CASSLGGVARTEAFF	TGCGCCAGCAGCTTGGGGGGGGTCGCCCGCACTGAAGCTTTCTTT
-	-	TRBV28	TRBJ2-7	CASSLLGNSYEQYF	TGTGCCAGCAGTTTATTAGGAAACTCCTACGAGCAGTACTTC